This record covers a single TCR beta chain. Its target is not known. The data are from a study of T cell responses to AZD1222 COVID-19 vaccine. Measured with immunoSEQ multiplex PCR; TCRdb has only the in-frame clones, and not every one. This sample has 90,000 to 150,000 clones, with 87% found just once. Overall study findings and caveats: Baseline seropositivity occurred in only a handful of AZD1222 recipients.

V trimming: 3 bases; J trimming: 8 bases; junction bases outside the gene matches: 6. The CDR3 is made up of 13 amino acids. Germline V gene sequence: CDR1 MNHEY, CDR2 SMNVEV (reference sequence). The rearrangement links TRBV27 to TRBJ1-2; 7 bases align to TRBD1. The sequencing here drew on peripheral blood, taken on day 0 of AZD1222 vaccination. The clonotype was recovered from an adult in good health. For the CDR3, the DNA is TGTGCCAGCAGTTTGGGGCAGGGGGACGGCTACACCTTC. Translating it yields CASSLGQGDGYTF.